Below, 20 T cell receptor beta chains from the same sample are listed, as sequenced in a study of blood T cell repertoires in COVID-19. The protocol was immunoSEQ multiplex PCR, while the TCRdb copy is restricted to in-frame clones and leaves out a portion. The table lists 77,000 or so clones, approximately 80% of them singletons. Sample: peripheral blood. These receptors originate from a woman aged 60 to 75 with acute or convalescent COVID-19.

This chain uses TRBV6-6 with TRBJ1-4; unclear D gene. This CDR3 is 15 amino acids long. With 7 bases removed from V and 0 bases from J, the gap between germline ends came to 12 bases. Germline lookup yields CDR1 MNHNY and CDR2 SVGAGI (reference sequence). DNA for the CDR3: TGTGCCAGCAAAGGTAGCGCGGCAACTAATGAAAAACTGTTTTTT. Translating gives CASKGSAATNEKLFF.

The chain employs TRBV7-8 and TRBJ1-3; the D gene is possibly TRBD1 (6 bases). Germline CDR1 reads SGHVS; CDR2 reads FQNEAQ. The CDR3 consists of 18 residues. V dropped 1 base and J dropped 0 bases, with 16 bases sitting between them. The CDR3 loop reads CASSLVTPGEFSGNTIYF. CDR3 nucleotides: TGTGCCAGCAGCTTAGTTACCCCAGGGGAATTCTCTGGAAACACCATATATTTT. The full variable domain, its missing parts supplied by reference TRBV7-8 and TRBJ1-3, is GAGVSQSPRYKVAKRGQDVALRCDPISGHVSLFWYQQALGQGPEFLTYFQNEAQLDKSGLPSDRFFAERPEGSVSTLKIQRTQQEDSAVYLCASSLVTPGEFSGNTIYFGEGSWLTVV.

The V call is TRBV5-1, the J call TRBJ1-5; D possibly corresponds to TRBD1 (5 bases). Trimming pared 0 bases from V and 4 bases from J, leaving 11 bases between. This CDR3 has 15 residues. Per germline, CDR1 SGHRS and CDR2 YFSETQ. CDR3 in DNA: TGCGCCAGCAGCTTGGTGACAGTAAATAATCAGCCCCAGCATTTT. It codes for CASSLVTVNNQPQHF.

The rearrangement uses TRBV29-1 and TRBJ2-1, with D possibly matching TRBD2 (5 bases). Germline CDR1 SQVTM, CDR2 ANQGSEA. This CDR3 has 12 residues. With 1 base removed from V and 6 bases from J, the gap between germline ends came to 7 bases. Written as DNA, the CDR3 is TGCAGCGTTGAAGTTGCGGGCAATGAGCAGTTCTTC. Its protein product is CSVEVAGNEQFF.

The chain links TRBV18 to TRBJ1-1; no clear D. The germline V and J ends were trimmed by 7 bases and 5 bases, with 17 bases remaining between them. The V gene's germline CDR1 is KGHSH and CDR2 LQKENI. The CDR3 has 14 residues. The CDR3 nucleotides read TGTGCCAGCTACCCTCAACGCGGTGGGACTGAAGCTTTCTTT. This gives the protein CASYPQRGGTEAFF.

The chain carries TRBV3-1 (or the pseudogene TRBV3-2) and TRBJ2-7; possibly TRBD2 for D (5 bases). The germline V and J ends were trimmed by 8 bases and 2 bases, with 13 bases remaining between them. The germline CDR1 and CDR2 sequences are LGHDT and YNNKEL (reference sequence). This CDR3 spans 13 amino acids. CDR3 sequence reads: CASSSPYAYEQYF. For the CDR3, the DNA is TGTGCCAGCTCTAGCCCGTACGCCTACGAGCAGTACTTC.

The chain employs TRBV12-3 or TRBV12-4 and TRBJ1-2; 7 bases are a match to TRBD1. With 4 bases clipped from V and 7 bases from J, the junction kept 6 bases outside the gene matches. The CDR3 extends over 13 amino acids. The DNA for the CDR3 is TGTGCCAGCAGTTGGGACAGTTGGGTTGGCTACACCTTC. This translates into CASSWDSWVGYTF.

The rearrangement joins TRBV3-1 (or the pseudogene TRBV3-2) to TRBJ1-1; TRBD1 might be the D (5 bases). The V end was cut by 0 bases, the J end by 1 base, with 12 bases between. CDR1 is LGHDT, CDR2 YNNKEL, per germline (reference sequence). The CDR3 length is 16 residues. The CDR3 bases are TGTGCCAGCAGCCAAGATGAGACAGTCTCGAACACTGAAGCTTTCTTT. It is translated as CASSQDETVSNTEAFF.

The chain has TRBV20-1 and TRBJ1-1; tentatively, D is TRBD1 (5 bases). This CDR3 contains 12 residues. Trimming took 3 bases from V and 7 from J, leaving 12 bases between them. CDR1 and CDR2 from the germline V gene are DFQATT and SNEGSKA (reference sequence). The CDR3 region has the DNA TGCAGTGCTAGTCAAGGGGTTGGTGAAGCTTTCTTT. This codes for CSASQGVGEAFF.

The CDR3 DNA reads TGTGCCAGCAGCCGCACTCCCGGGGGGGGACAGGGTTCGTCACGGCAGTACTTC. Translating gives CASSRTPGGGQGSSRQYF. The chain is built from TRBV3-1 (or the pseudogene TRBV3-2) and TRBJ2-7; possibly TRBD1 for D (9 bases). This CDR3 contains 18 residues. The V gene lost 4 bases and the J gene lost 9 bases, with 31 bases spanning the gap. CDR1 and CDR2 (germline): LGHDT, YNNKEL (reference sequence).

The chain has TRBV2 and TRBJ2-7; no clear D. V lost 2 bases and J 6 bases, leaving 11 bases between the germline ends. CDR3 length: 13 residues. Germline CDR1 SNHLY, CDR2 FYNNEI. The CDR3 sequence: CASSESPLGEQYF. Written as DNA, the CDR3 is TGTGCCAGCAGTGAAAGTCCGCTCGGCGAGCAGTACTTC. The full variable domain, with the rest looked up from reference TRBV2 and TRBJ2-7, is EPEVTQTPSHQVTQMGQEVILRCVPISNHLYFYWYRQILGQKVEFLVSFYNNEISEKSEIFDDQFSVERPDGSNFTLKIRSTKLEDSAMYFCASSESPLGEQYFGPGTRLTVT.

This clone was recorded a few times. V usage is TRBV9 and J usage is TRBJ1-2; D is undetermined. Looked up from germline, CDR1 is SGDLS and CDR2 is YYNGEE. V was clipped by 4 bases and J by 7 bases, with 8 bases between them. This CDR3 is built from 11 residues. The CDR3 spells CASSSRGGYTF. The CDR3 coding sequence is TGTGCCAGCAGCTCCAGAGGTGGCTACACCTTC.

The chain carries TRBV9 and TRBJ1-5, with D possibly matching TRBD1 (5 bases). Germline V CDR1 and CDR2: SGDLS, YYNGEE. Trimming left V 1 base short and J 7 bases short, with 15 bases between. This CDR3 spans 15 amino acids. CDR3 protein: CASSVNPGSGQPQHF. In DNA, the CDR3 is TGTGCCAGCAGCGTAAACCCAGGGTCGGGCCAGCCCCAGCATTTT. The variable domain in full, with the rest retrieved from reference TRBV9 and TRBJ1-5, is DSGVTQTPKHLITATGQRVTLRCSPRSGDLSVYWYQQSLDQGLQFLIQYYNGEERAKGNILERFSAQQFPDLHSELNLSSLELGDSALYFCASSVNPGSGQPQHFGDGTRLSIL.

The rearrangement uses TRBV3-1 (or the pseudogene TRBV3-2) and TRBJ2-2, with 11 bases that match TRBD2. The J segment lost 0 bases and the V segment lost 7 bases, leaving 4 bases of the junction unmatched. The CDR3 is 16 residues long. CDR1 is LGHDT, CDR2 YNNKEL, per germline (reference sequence). The CDR3 loop reads CASKLAGVANTGELFF. Here the CDR3 DNA reads TGTGCCAGCAAACTAGCGGGGGTCGCGAACACCGGGGAGCTGTTTTTT.

The chain links TRBV10-2 to TRBJ1-2, with TRBD1 matching 9 bases. The CDR3 length is 15 residues. Germline assignment: CDR1 WSHSY and CDR2 SAAADI. The junction had 6 bases not matched to a gene; V was cut back by 3 bases and J by 4 bases. The CDR3 sequence: CASSDWTGVAYGYTF. The DNA of the CDR3 is TGCGCCAGCAGTGACTGGACAGGGGTCGCCTATGGCTACACCTTC.

V is TRBV5-1 and J is TRBJ1-2; the D gene is possibly TRBD1 (5 bases). CDR3 size: 14 residues. The V and J ends lost 4 bases and 6 bases respectively, with 16 bases between them. The germline gives CDR1 SGHRS, CDR2 YFSETQ. The CDR3 DNA is TGCGCCAGCAGCCAAAGTCACCCGGGGGATGGCTACACCTTC. Translation: CASSQSHPGDGYTF.

Only one count was recorded for this clone. The J gene is TRBJ1-1, the V gene TRBV5-1; 10 bases fit TRBD1. The CDR3 is made up of 15 amino acids. J was trimmed by 4 bases and V by 4 bases; bases with no gene match: 7. Germline assignment: CDR1 SGHRS and CDR2 YFSETQ. The CDR3 reads CASSTRQGAGTEAFF. CDR3 nucleotides: TGCGCCAGCAGCACTCGACAGGGGGCGGGCACTGAAGCTTTCTTT.

The chain combines TRBV5-4 with TRBJ1-4, with TRBD1 identical over 7 bases. V trimming: 3 bases; J trimming: 8 bases; junction bases outside the gene matches: 7. Germline V gene lookup returns CDR1 SGHNT and CDR2 YYREEE (reference sequence). The CDR3 loop spans 14 amino acids. The CDR3 DNA follows: TGTGCCAGCAGCTCGACAGGGAAAGACGAAAAACTGTTTTTT. Encoded protein: CASSSTGKDEKLFF.

V usage is TRBV9 and J usage is TRBJ1-1; D gene ambiguous. The V end was cut by 0 bases, the J end by 7 bases, with 13 bases between. The CDR3 is made up of 14 amino acids. The V gene's germline CDR1 is SGDLS and CDR2 YYNGEE. The CDR3 sequence: CASSVANSRDEAFF. In DNA form, the CDR3 reads TGTGCCAGCAGCGTAGCCAATTCGAGAGATGAAGCTTTCTTT.

This chain links TRBV19 with TRBJ2-1; TRBD2 aligns across 11 bases. Germline V gene lookup returns CDR1 LNHDA and CDR2 SQIVND (reference sequence). There are 15 residues in the CDR3. Trimming cost V 6 bases and J 3 bases; bases outside gene matches: 4. CDR3 in DNA: TGTGCCAGTAGCCTAGCGGGGGGTGGCTACAATGAGCAGTTCTTC. It yields the protein CASSLAGGGYNEQFF. The full variable domain, rest sourced from reference TRBV19 and TRBJ2-1, is DGGITQSPKYLFRKEGQNVTLSCEQNLNHDAMYWYRQDPGQGLRLIYYSQIVNDFQKGDIAEGYSVSREKKESFPLTVTSAQKNPTAFYLCASSLAGGGYNEQFFGPGTRLTVL.